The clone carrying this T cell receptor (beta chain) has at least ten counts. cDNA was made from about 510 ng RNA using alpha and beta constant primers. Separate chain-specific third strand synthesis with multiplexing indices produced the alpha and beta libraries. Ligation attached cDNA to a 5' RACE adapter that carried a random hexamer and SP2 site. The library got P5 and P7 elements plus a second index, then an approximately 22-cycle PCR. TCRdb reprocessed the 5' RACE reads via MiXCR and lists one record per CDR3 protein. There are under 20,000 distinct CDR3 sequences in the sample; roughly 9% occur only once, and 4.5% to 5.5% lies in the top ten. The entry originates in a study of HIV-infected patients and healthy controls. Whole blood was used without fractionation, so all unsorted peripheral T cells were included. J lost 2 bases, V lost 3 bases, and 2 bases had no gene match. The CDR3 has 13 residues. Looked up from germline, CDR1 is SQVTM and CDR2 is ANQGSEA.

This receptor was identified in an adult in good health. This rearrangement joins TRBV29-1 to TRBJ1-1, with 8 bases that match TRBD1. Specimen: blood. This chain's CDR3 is CSVDGQGNTEAFF. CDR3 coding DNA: TGCAGCGTTGATGGACAGGGAAACACTGAAGCTTTCTTT.